The rows below give T cell receptor beta chains drawn from one sample of a study of early T cells in non-severe SARS-CoV-2 infection. Each CDR3 protein is one row after TCRdb ran MiXCR on the 5' RACE reads. The table has more than 50,000 distinct CDR3 sequences, 15% seen once. The specimen was whole blood, collected at baseline. The receptor source for this set is an adult who was a healthcare worker with PCR-confirmed SARS-CoV-2 infection or an uninfected control (not recorded which). The CDR3 runs from the conserved cysteine through the conserved F or W. D genes are given only for firm matches. Size tells how often a clone was seen (once, few, many) or the class of an expanded clone, and some rows leave it out.

V gene	D gene	J gene	clone size	CDR3 protein	CDR3 DNA
TRBV19	TRBD1	TRBJ2-7	few	CASSAQGPPYEQYF	TGTGCCAGTAGCGCACAGGGGCCCCCCTACGAGCAGTACTTC
TRBV19	TRBD1	TRBJ2-6	-	CASSPDRGPLSGANVLTF	TGTGCCAGTAGTCCCGACAGGGGCCCCCTCTCTGGGGCCAACGTCCTGACTTTC
TRBV12-3/TRBV12-4	-	TRBJ1-1	few	CASSLEAGLNTEAFF	TGTGCCAGCAGTTTAGAGGCGGGATTGAACACTGAAGCTTTCTTT
TRBV21-1	-	TRBJ2-1	-	CASHTGGTYNEQFF	TGTGCCAGCCACACCGGAGGAACCTACAATGAGCAGTTCTTC
TRBV7-9	-	TRBJ2-1	many	CASSLIRKPDEQFF	TGTGCCAGCAGCTTAATACGGAAGCCGGATGAGCAGTTCTTC
TRBV27	TRBD1	TRBJ1-2	-	CASRQTGIYGYTF	TGTGCCAGCAGACAGACAGGGATCTATGGCTACACCTTC
TRBV20-1	-	TRBJ1-6	few	CSARDFPAGALRSPLHF	TGCAGTGCTAGAGATTTCCCGGCGGGTGCCTTAAGGTCACCCCTCCACTTT
TRBV20-1	TRBD1	TRBJ1-1	few	CSARALGQGGNTEAFF	TGCAGTGCTAGAGCTCTGGGACAGGGGGGAAACACTGAAGCTTTCTTT
TRBV10-3	TRBD2	TRBJ2-1	-	CAISGGLAGPGEQFF	TGTGCCATCAGTGGGGGACTAGCGGGACCCGGGGAGCAGTTCTTC
TRBV7-9	TRBD1	TRBJ2-3	many	CASSGTESGDTQYF	TGTGCCAGCTCGGGGACAGAGAGTGGAGATACGCAGTATTTT
TRBV2	-	TRBJ2-3	-	CASSVVGKGVDTQYF	TGTGCCAGCAGTGTTGTGGGAAAAGGTGTAGATACGCAGTATTTT
TRBV5-1	-	TRBJ1-5	-	CASSLGPERNQPQHF	TGCGCCAGCAGCTTGGGGCCTGAAAGAAATCAGCCCCAGCATTTT
TRBV5-1	-	TRBJ1-4	few	CASSGDGLNEKLFF	TGCGCCAGCAGCGGGGACGGATTGAATGAAAAACTGTTTTTT
TRBV4-1	-	TRBJ2-7	many	CASSFRDGFYEQYF	TGCGCCAGCAGCTTCCGGGACGGATTCTACGAGCAGTACTTC
TRBV5-1	-	TRBJ1-1	few	CASSLAGGGTEAFF	TGCGCCAGCAGCTTGGCCGGTGGGGGCACTGAAGCTTTCTTT
TRBV19	-	TRBJ1-4	-	CASTSDRTDFNEKLFF	TGTGCCAGTACCTCAGATCGGACAGACTTTAATGAAAAACTGTTTTTT
TRBV12-3/TRBV12-4	TRBD1	TRBJ2-1	few	CASRWGQGAYEQFF	TGTGCCAGCCGATGGGGACAGGGGGCATATGAGCAGTTCTTC
TRBV3-1	TRBD1	TRBJ1-6	few	CASSQETGANSPLHF	TGTGCCAGCAGCCAGGAGACAGGGGCGAATTCACCCCTCCACTTT
TRBV2	TRBD2	TRBJ2-7	-	CASSVPSGAYEQYF	TGTGCCAGCAGTGTTCCTAGCGGGGCCTACGAGCAGTACTTC
TRBV29-1	-	TRBJ1-2	many	CSVEDGEGRGYTF	TGCAGCGTTGAGGACGGAGAGGGTCGTGGCTACACCTTC
TRBV3-1	-	TRBJ2-1	-	CASSQDRTSDEQFF	TGTGCCAGCAGCCAAGATCGAACTAGTGATGAGCAGTTCTTC
TRBV2	TRBD1	TRBJ2-5	few	CASSGQGDQETQYF	TGTGCCAGCTCGGGACAGGGAGACCAAGAGACCCAGTACTTC
TRBV27	-	TRBJ1-4	few	CASSLLPTRVPNEKLFF	TGTGCCAGCAGTTTACTACCGACCAGGGTACCTAATGAAAAACTGTTTTTT
TRBV12-3/TRBV12-4	-	TRBJ1-1	-	CASSPSMNTEAFF	TGTGCCAGCAGTCCCAGTATGAACACTGAAGCTTTCTTT
TRBV5-5	-	TRBJ2-5	few	CASSLVGGLETQYF	TGTGCCAGCAGCTTGGTCGGGGGCTTGGAGACCCAGTACTTC
TRBV10-3	TRBD2	TRBJ2-3	-	CAISGLAGGGRTDTQYF	TGTGCCATCAGTGGACTAGCGGGGGGCGGTCGCACAGATACGCAGTATTTT
TRBV25-1	TRBD2	TRBJ2-7	-	CASSQKGREVKQYF	TGTGCCAGCAGTCAAAAGGGGAGGGAAGTTAAGCAGTACTTC
TRBV20-1	-	TRBJ2-1	many	CSARESDVAYNEQFF	TGCAGTGCTAGAGAATCTGATGTGGCTTACAATGAGCAGTTCTTC
TRBV10-1	-	TRBJ2-5	many	CASSETRGTQETQYF	TGCGCCAGCAGTGAAACACGGGGGACTCAAGAGACCCAGTACTTC
TRBV12-3/TRBV12-4	-	TRBJ1-2	many	CASSFLLEGPGYTF	TGTGCCAGCAGTTTTTTGTTGGAGGGCCCTGGCTACACCTTC
TRBV28	TRBD1	TRBJ1-1	few	CASGTVNTEAFF	TGTGCCAGCGGGACAGTGAACACTGAAGCTTTCTTT
TRBV19	-	TRBJ2-4	few	CASSSGLPGGKNIQYF	TGTGCCAGTAGCTCAGGACTCCCCGGAGGCAAAAACATTCAGTACTTC
TRBV6-5	-	TRBJ1-2	-	CASSYEAGYGYTF	TGTGCCAGCAGTTATGAGGCAGGCTATGGCTACACCTTC
TRBV18	TRBD1	TRBJ1-1	few	CASSPPGQGNTEAFF	TGTGCCAGCTCACCACCGGGACAGGGAAACACTGAAGCTTTCTTT
TRBV30	TRBD2	TRBJ2-1	-	CAWSAPGGTGLQFF	TGTGCCTGGAGTGCCCCGGGGGGGACGGGATTGCAGTTCTTC
TRBV20-1	-	TRBJ2-5	-	CSGQRQETQYF	TGCAGTGGACAGCGGCAAGAGACCCAGTACTTC
TRBV7-2	-	TRBJ2-3	many	CASSSTRAGDTQYF	TGTGCCAGCAGCTCAACTCGGGCTGGCGATACGCAGTATTTT
TRBV2	-	TRBJ2-7	many	CASRINDEQYF	TGTGCCAGCAGAATCAACGACGAGCAGTACTTC
TRBV2	-	TRBJ2-7	few	CASRDVRPEQYF	TGTGCCAGTCGGGACGTCCGTCCCGAGCAGTACTTC
TRBV10-3	-	TRBJ1-1	few	CAISESPADEAFF	TGTGCCATCAGTGAGTCGCCAGCCGATGAAGCTTTCTTT
TRBV7-9	-	TRBJ1-1	many	CASSSGRITEAFF	TGTGCCAGCAGCTCCGGACGGATCACTGAAGCTTTCTTT
TRBV20-1	TRBD1	TRBJ1-2	-	CSASFRTGGASTF	TGCAGTGCTAGTTTCAGGACAGGGGGCGCTTCCACCTTC
TRBV28	-	TRBJ2-7	-	CASSGARTVLSYEQYF	TGTGCCAGCAGTGGGGCTAGGACGGTTCTATCCTACGAGCAGTACTTC
TRBV28	-	TRBJ1-5	-	CASSWVGGLGQPQHF	TGTGCCAGCAGCTGGGTGGGGGGCCTCGGTCAGCCCCAGCATTTT
TRBV28	-	TRBJ1-1	few	CASSDSEQRWMNTEAFF	TGTGCCAGCAGTGATTCAGAACAGAGGTGGATGAACACTGAAGCTTTCTTT
TRBV30	TRBD2	TRBJ2-7	-	CAWSRGIAGVQYF	TGTGCTTGGAGTAGAGGAATAGCGGGCGTTCAGTACTTC
TRBV15	-	TRBJ1-2	-	CATSRMGYGYTF	TGTGCCACCAGCAGAATGGGGTATGGCTACACCTTC
TRBV18	-	TRBJ2-3	-	CASSPRLSTDTQYF	TGTGCCAGCTCACCAAGATTAAGCACAGATACGCAGTATTTT
TRBV20-1	TRBD1	TRBJ2-1	-	CSAGQGTGDYNEQFF	TGCAGTGCTGGGCAGGGGACAGGGGATTACAATGAGCAGTTCTTC
TRBV7-9	-	TRBJ1-6	-	CASSFREPNSPLHF	TGTGCCAGCAGCTTCCGGGAACCTAATTCACCCCTCCACTTT
TRBV9	-	TRBJ2-2	-	CASSVGSSVLTGELFF	TGTGCCAGCAGCGTAGGTTCTAGTGTATTGACCGGGGAGCTGTTTTTT
TRBV7-9	TRBD1	TRBJ2-5	few	CASSLSTGGSQETQYF	TGTGCCAGCAGCTTGAGCACAGGGGGTTCTCAAGAGACCCAGTACTTC
TRBV4-1	TRBD2	TRBJ2-5	-	CASSQPPGLADTETQYF	TGCGCCAGCAGCCAACCTCCGGGACTAGCGGATACAGAGACCCAGTACTTC
TRBV30	TRBD2	TRBJ2-1	-	CAWGSGRVRNEQFF	TGTGCCTGGGGGAGCGGGAGGGTTCGGAATGAGCAGTTCTTC
TRBV5-6	-	TRBJ2-7	few	CASSLVSVSYEQYF	TGTGCCAGCAGCTTGGTCTCGGTCTCCTACGAGCAGTACTTC
TRBV7-2	TRBD1	TRBJ1-1	few	CASSLNRGNTEAFF	TGTGCCAGCAGCTTGAACAGGGGGAACACTGAAGCTTTCTTT
TRBV7-9	TRBD1	TRBJ1-6	-	CASSSGTAHSPLHF	TGTGCCAGCAGCTCCGGGACAGCCCATTCACCCCTCCACTTT
TRBV5-1	-	TRBJ1-1	-	CASSFTGIGNTEAFF	TGCGCCAGCAGCTTTACAGGGATTGGGAACACTGAAGCTTTCTTT
TRBV2	-	TRBJ2-3	many	CASSKNRGTDTQYF	TGTGCCAGCAGCAAGAATAGGGGCACAGATACGCAGTATTTT